This T cell receptor (beta chain) was recovered during a study of blood T cells in healthy people across ages. The J segment lost 1 base and the V segment lost 0 bases, leaving 6 bases of the junction unmatched. The CDR3 loop spans 17 amino acids. Germline values: CDR1 SGDLS, CDR2 YYNGEE. The second PCR ran roughly 7 to 12 cycles with a sample-barcoded 5' primer and J-beta primers. Carrying 12 random nucleotides, a template-switch adaptor labeled each individual cDNA molecule. Via MiXCR, TCRdb re-called the 5' RACE reads, giving one row per CDR3 protein. The sample lists 700,000 or so distinct CDR3 sequences, 40% to 45% occurring once. There were healthy Caucasian individuals from Russia, aged roughly 6 to 100, serving as donors. Researchers isolated at least 6 million PBMCs per sample.

The genes are TRBV9 and TRBJ2-3; 9 nucleotides match TRBD2. Sequenced material: blood. The clonotype comes from an elderly man in good health. The CDR3 region is CASSVVGRTSGTDTQYF. The CDR3 coding sequence is TGTGCCAGCAGCGTAGTAGGAAGGACTAGCGGCACAGATACGCAGTATTTT.